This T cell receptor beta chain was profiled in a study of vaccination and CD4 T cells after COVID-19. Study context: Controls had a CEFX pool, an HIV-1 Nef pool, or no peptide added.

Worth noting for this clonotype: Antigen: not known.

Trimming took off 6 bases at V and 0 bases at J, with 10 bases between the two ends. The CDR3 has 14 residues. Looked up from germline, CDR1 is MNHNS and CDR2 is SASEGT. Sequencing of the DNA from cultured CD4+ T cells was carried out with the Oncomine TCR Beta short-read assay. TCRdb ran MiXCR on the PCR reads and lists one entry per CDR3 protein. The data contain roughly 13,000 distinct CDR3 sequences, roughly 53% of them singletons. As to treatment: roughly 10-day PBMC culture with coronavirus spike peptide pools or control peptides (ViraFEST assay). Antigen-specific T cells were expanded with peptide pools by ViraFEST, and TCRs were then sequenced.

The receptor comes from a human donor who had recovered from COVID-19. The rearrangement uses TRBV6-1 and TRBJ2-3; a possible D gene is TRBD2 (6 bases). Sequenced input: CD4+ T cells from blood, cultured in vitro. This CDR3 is CASRTGTSTDTQYF. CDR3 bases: TGTGCCAGCAGGACCGGGACTAGCACAGATACGCAGTATTTT.